Listed here are 28 T cell receptor beta chains from one sample, sequenced in a study of PD-L1 blockade in urothelial cancer. The protocol was immunoSEQ multiplex PCR, while the TCRdb copy is restricted to in-frame clones and leaves out a portion. The table shows tens of thousands of clones, with about 80% occurring only once. Material: PBMCs, obtained around atezolizumab (anti-PD-L1) treatment. These receptors were collected from a man in his 70s with urothelial cancer.

The gene calls are TRBV7-3 and TRBJ2-1; weak D call: TRBD2 (5 bases). V lost 5 bases and J 5 bases, leaving 16 bases between the germline ends. There are 15 residues in the CDR3. Germline V gene data show CDR1 as SGHTA and CDR2 as FQGTGA. Here the CDR3 DNA reads TGTGCCAGCAGCCCCCCCGAGGGCACACACAATGAGCAGTTCTTC. Its translation is CASSPPEGTHNEQFF.

As to this clone: No DNA is shown, since the ends of the CDR3 on it are uncertain; the CDR3 is the one TCRdb lists. The CDR3 is CASSLVGQGALRDF. The V call is TRBV5-1, the J call TRBJ2-7; TRBD1, the table's D call, was not compared with the DNA. Per germline, CDR1 SGHRS and CDR2 YFSETQ. The CDR3 length is 14 residues, termini included.

The chain carries TRBV7-2 and TRBJ1-1; TRBD1 aligns across 9 bases. Germline CDR1 SGHTA, CDR2 FQGNSA. This CDR3 has 13 residues. Trimming took 11 bases from V and 1 from J; bases not matched to a gene: 5. CDR3 nucleotides: TGTGCCGGGGGACAGGGAAGGAACACTGAAGCTTTCTTT. Protein sequence: CAGGQGRNTEAFF. Together with reference TRBV7-2 and TRBJ1-1, the CDR3 gives the full variable domain: GAGVSQSPSNKVTEKGKDVELRCDPISGHTALYWYRQSLGQGLEFLIYFQGNSAPDKSGLPSDRFSAERTGGSVSTLTIQRTQQEDSAVYLCAGGQGRNTEAFFGQGTRLTVV.

There are a few counts of this clone. This chain connects TRBV5-8 to TRBJ2-5; the D gene is possibly TRBD2 (5 bases). Per the germline V gene, CDR1 is SGHTS and CDR2 is YDEGEE. CDR3 length: 13 amino acids. V lost 5 bases and J lost 3, with 11 bases in between. CDR3 amino acids: CASRKGLEETQYF. CDR3 in DNA: TGTGCCAGCAGAAAAGGACTGGAAGAGACCCAGTACTTC.

V gene TRBV9 combines with J gene TRBJ2-2; D gene unclear. The CDR3 sequence is 14 residues long. The V end was cut by 4 bases, the J end by 7 bases, with 14 bases between. Germline CDR1 SGDLS, CDR2 YYNGEE. Written as DNA, the CDR3 is TGTGCCAGCAGCCTCTCCCCCAGTTTCGGGGAGCTGTTTTTT. Its protein product is CASSLSPSFGELFF.

The rearrangement joins TRBV7-2 to TRBJ2-7; D is perhaps TRBD2 (6 bases). Trimming removed 1 base from V and 7 bases from J, with 14 bases in between. Germline loops: CDR1 SGHTA, CDR2 FQGNSA. This CDR3 spans 14 amino acids. The CDR3, as DNA: TGTGCCAGCAGCTTAGAGGTCGGGAGAAGGGAGCAGTACTTC. Its protein product is CASSLEVGRREQYF. The full variable domain, completed using reference TRBV7-2 and TRBJ2-7, is GAGVSQSPSNKVTEKGKDVELRCDPISGHTALYWYRQSLGQGLEFLIYFQGNSAPDKSGLPSDRFSAERTGGSVSTLTIQRTQQEDSAVYLCASSLEVGRREQYFGPGTRLTVT.

The rearrangement links TRBV6-6 to TRBJ1-1; D is unclear. The CDR3 contains 13 residues. The V gene lost 2 bases and the J gene lost 1 base, with 5 bases spanning the gap. Germline V lookup: CDR1 MNHNY, CDR2 SVGAGI (reference sequence). The CDR3 DNA follows: TGTGCCAGCAGTTACGGAGGGAACACTGAAGCTTTCTTT. It is translated as CASSYGGNTEAFF.

The V gene is TRBV15, the J gene TRBJ1-1, with 7 bases fitting TRBD1. The CDR3 has 16 amino acids. V was pared by 5 bases and J by 1 base, with 10 bases of the junction left unmatched. Germline assignment: CDR1 LNHNV and CDR2 YYDKDF (reference sequence). The chain's CDR3 is CATSPLPGQRNTEAFF. The CDR3, as DNA: TGTGCCACCAGCCCCCTCCCGGGACAGAGGAACACTGAAGCTTTCTTT.

The chain has TRBV6-5 and TRBJ1-1; weak D call: TRBD1 (6 bases). Germline V gene lookup returns CDR1 MNHEY and CDR2 SVGAGI. V lost 6 bases and J 1 base, leaving 15 bases between the germline ends. The CDR3 is 15 amino acids. CDR3 protein: CASSLRDTPNTEAFF. CDR3 nucleotide sequence: TGTGCCAGCAGCCTCCGGGACACCCCGAACACTGAAGCTTTCTTT.

The chain recombines TRBV2 with TRBJ2-2; no definite D call. Trimming shortened V by 4 bases and J by 1 base, and 7 bases separated the two germline ends. This CDR3 contains 14 residues. The germline gives CDR1 SNHLY, CDR2 FYNNEI. The CDR3 sequence is CASSALRNTGELFF. As DNA, the CDR3 is TGTGCCAGCAGTGCCCTCCGGAACACCGGGGAGCTGTTTTTT.

The V and J genes are TRBV6-5 and TRBJ2-1; perhaps TRBD2 as D (6 bases). Trimming removed 6 bases at V and 7 bases at J, with 16 bases between. This CDR3 comprises 14 residues. Germline CDR1 reads MNHEY; CDR2 reads SVGAGI. The CDR3 reads CASRVLGSQNEQFF. The DNA for the CDR3 is TGTGCCAGCAGGGTACTCGGGAGCCAGAATGAGCAGTTCTTC.

The CDR3 region has the DNA TGTGCCAGCAGCTTACTCAGCGGTAGCGGGATCCCCGGGGAGCTGTTTTTT. It yields the protein CASSLLSGSGIPGELFF. This rearrangement joins TRBV7-9 to TRBJ2-2, with 8 bases identical to TRBD2. The germline CDR1 and CDR2 sequences are SEHNR and FQNEAQ (reference sequence). V dropped 2 bases and J dropped 6; count of bases not matched to a gene: 11. The CDR3 loop spans 17 amino acids.

This clone was observed a few times. The rearrangement links TRBV4-2 to TRBJ1-5, with D uncertain. Germline loops: CDR1 LGHNA, CDR2 YNFKEQ. V was cut by 3 bases and J by 5 bases, with 14 bases left in between. This CDR3 has 15 residues. CDR3: CASSQGVGRHQPQHF. Written as DNA, the CDR3 is TGTGCCAGCAGCCAGGGCGTGGGGAGGCATCAGCCCCAGCATTTT.

This clone was seen more than once but under ten times. The chain employs TRBV5-1 and TRBJ2-5; TRBD1 might be the D (6 bases). This CDR3 has 16 residues. V gave up 0 bases and J gave up 5 bases, with 17 bases separating them. The V gene's germline CDR1 is SGHRS and CDR2 YFSETQ. The DNA of the CDR3 is TGCGCCAGCAGCTTGGCAGTTGGCAGGGGAACGGAGACCCAGTACTTC. Translating it yields CASSLAVGRGTETQYF. The full variable domain, completed using reference TRBV5-1 and TRBJ2-5, is KAGVTQTPRYLIKTRGQQVTLSCSPISGHRSVSWYQQTPGQGLQFLFEYFSETQRNKGNFPGRFSGRQFSNSRSEMNVSTLELGDSALYLCASSLAVGRGTETQYFGPGTRLLVL.

This clone came up once. V and J are TRBV5-1 and TRBJ2-1, with D perhaps matching TRBD1 (5 bases). The CDR3 totals 16 residues. Trimming pared 2 bases from V and 1 base from J, leaving 13 bases between. The germline V gene has CDR1 SGHRS and CDR2 YFSETQ. The CDR3 sequence: CASSFDIGESYNEQFF. CDR3 nucleotides: TGCGCCAGCAGCTTCGACATAGGGGAATCCTACAATGAGCAGTTCTTC.

In this sample, this clone turned up once. The chain is built from TRBV6-6 and TRBJ1-2; weak D call: TRBD1 (6 bases). V was pared by 7 bases and J by 4 bases, with 19 bases between. Per the germline V gene, CDR1 is MNHNY and CDR2 is SVGAGI (reference sequence). This CDR3 contains 15 residues. The CDR3 spells CASTPPPGRGYGYTF. The CDR3, as DNA: TGTGCCAGCACTCCTCCCCCGGGCAGGGGCTATGGCTACACCTTC.

This clone showed up just once. The chain recombines TRBV7-9 with TRBJ1-4, with 7 bases that match TRBD1. Germline V gene sequence: CDR1 SEHNR, CDR2 FQNEAQ (reference sequence). The CDR3 extends over 14 amino acids. Unmatched junction bases numbered 6, after V lost 3 bases and J lost 8 bases. The CDR3 loop reads CASSFRDREEKLFF. In nucleotides, the CDR3 is TGTGCCAGCAGCTTCCGGGACAGAGAAGAAAAACTGTTTTTT.

J is TRBJ2-5 and V is TRBV5-1; weak D call: TRBD2 (5 bases). The CDR3 contains 15 residues. In germline, CDR1 is SGHRS, CDR2 YFSETQ. V was shortened by 0 bases and J by 5 bases, with 14 bases between the two germline ends. CDR3 DNA: TGCGCCAGCAGCTTGGCCCAAGAGCGAGGGGAGACCCAGTACTTC. Translating it yields CASSLAQERGETQYF.

In its sample, this clone was seen a few times. The chain employs TRBV5-1 and TRBJ2-3, with 10 bases identical to TRBD2. CDR1 SGHRS and CDR2 YFSETQ come from the germline V gene. The CDR3 sequence is 16 residues long. The J segment lost 2 bases and the V segment lost 2 bases, leaving 5 bases of the junction unmatched. This CDR3 is CASSFSLAGDTDTQYF. DNA of the CDR3: TGCGCCAGCAGCTTCTCGCTAGCGGGGGACACAGATACGCAGTATTTT. Full variable domain (outside the CDR3, taken from reference TRBV5-1 and TRBJ2-3): KAGVTQTPRYLIKTRGQQVTLSCSPISGHRSVSWYQQTPGQGLQFLFEYFSETQRNKGNFPGRFSGRQFSNSRSEMNVSTLELGDSALYLCASSFSLAGDTDTQYFGPGTRLTVL.

This clone turned up a few times. This chain links TRBV27 with TRBJ1-1; D unresolved. Germline V gene lookup returns CDR1 MNHEY and CDR2 SMNVEV (reference sequence). The CDR3 sequence is 13 residues long. V lost 2 bases and J 0 bases, leaving 4 bases between the germline ends. This CDR3 is CASSLQMNTEAFF. CDR3 DNA: TGTGCCAGCAGTTTACAGATGAACACTGAAGCTTTCTTT.

This sequence joins TRBV2 and TRBJ2-1; 15 nucleotides align to TRBD2. This CDR3 has 15 amino acids. Trimming took 5 bases from V and 9 from J; bases not matched to a gene: 5. CDR1 and CDR2 from the germline V gene are SNHLY and FYNNEI. CDR3 coding DNA: TGTGCCAGCAGTAAAGGACTAGCGGGGGGGGGTGAGCAGTTCTTC. Translation: CASSKGLAGGGEQFF.

This clone has only a few counts. The chain joins TRBV7-9 to TRBJ1-1, with a weak D call TRBD1 (5 bases). The CDR3 consists of 15 residues. CDR1 and CDR2 (germline): SEHNR, FQNEAQ (reference sequence). V lost 0 bases, J lost 7 bases, and 15 bases lay in between. For the CDR3, the DNA is TGTGCCAGCAGCTTAGCCCGGTCGGGGGGTAGTGAAGCTTTCTTT. Its protein is CASSLARSGGSEAFF.

The chain carries TRBV27 and TRBJ1-3; tentative D call: TRBD1 (5 bases). V was clipped by 10 bases and J by 2 bases, with 15 bases between them. CDR3 length: 14 amino acids. CDR1 and CDR2 from the germline V gene are MNHEY and SMNVEV (reference sequence). The CDR3 bases are TGTGCCACCCCCGTCCGGGGGGCTGGAAACACCATATATTTT. Amino acid sequence: CATPVRGAGNTIYF.

The CDR3 DNA is TGTGCCAGCAGTTTATGGTCCGGACAGGGGGGTGGCTACACCTTC. Its protein product is CASSLWSGQGGGYTF. The V call is TRBV27, the J call TRBJ1-2, with 10 bases identical to TRBD1. The germline CDR1 and CDR2 sequences are MNHEY and SMNVEV (reference sequence). CDR3 size: 15 residues. V lost 1 base, J lost 7 bases, and 6 bases stayed unmatched.

V usage is TRBV6-5 and J usage is TRBJ2-1; 8 nucleotides agree with TRBD2. V dropped 8 bases and J dropped 2; count of bases not matched to a gene: 5. The CDR3 has 14 amino acids. Germline V lookup: CDR1 MNHEY, CDR2 SVGAGI. CDR3 nucleotides: TGTGCCAGCTCAACTAGCGGACCCTACAATGAGCAGTTCTTC. It translates to CASSTSGPYNEQFF.

The chain links TRBV9 to TRBJ1-2, with 9 bases aligning to TRBD1. Germline CDR1 SGDLS, CDR2 YYNGEE. V was clipped by 0 bases and J by 5 bases; unmatched bases: 2. The CDR3 length is 14 residues. As DNA, the CDR3 is TGTGCCAGCAGCGTAGGGACAGGGGAATATGGCTACACCTTC. It codes for CASSVGTGEYGYTF.

This rearrangement joins TRBV10-2 to TRBJ1-4, with a possible D match to TRBD1 (6 bases). The CDR3 consists of 15 residues. With 0 bases removed from V and 7 bases from J, the gap between germline ends came to 12 bases. CDR1 and CDR2 from the germline V gene are WSHSY and SAAADI. The DNA of the CDR3 is TGCGCCAGCAGTGAGTCAGGGGGTGTTGCTGAAAAACTGTTTTTT. Its protein is CASSESGGVAEKLFF.

This clone was counted a single time. The V and J genes are TRBV11-2 and TRBJ1-1; no clear D. Trimming shortened V by 5 bases and J by 3 bases, and 7 bases separated the two germline ends. This CDR3 contains 12 residues. Germline loops: CDR1 SGHAT, CDR2 FQNNGV. The CDR3 nucleotides read TGTGCCAGCAGCGTTAGAGACACTGAAGCTTTCTTT. It translates to CASSVRDTEAFF.